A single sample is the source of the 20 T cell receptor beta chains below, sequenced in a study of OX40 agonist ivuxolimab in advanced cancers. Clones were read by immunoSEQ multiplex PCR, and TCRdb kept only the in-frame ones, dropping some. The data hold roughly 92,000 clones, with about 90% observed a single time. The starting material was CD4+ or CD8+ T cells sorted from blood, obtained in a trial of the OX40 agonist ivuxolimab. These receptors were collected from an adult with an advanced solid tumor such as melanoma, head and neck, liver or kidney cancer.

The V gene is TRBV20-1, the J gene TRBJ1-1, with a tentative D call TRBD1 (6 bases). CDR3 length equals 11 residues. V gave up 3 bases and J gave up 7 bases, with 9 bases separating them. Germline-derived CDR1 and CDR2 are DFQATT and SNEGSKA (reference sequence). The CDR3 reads CSASRGSEAFF. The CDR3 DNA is TGCAGTGCTAGTAGGGGGAGTGAAGCTTTCTTT.

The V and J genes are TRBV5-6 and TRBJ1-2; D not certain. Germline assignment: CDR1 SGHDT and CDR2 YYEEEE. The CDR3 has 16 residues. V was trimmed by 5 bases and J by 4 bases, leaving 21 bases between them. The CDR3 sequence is CASRIWGEISLYGYTF. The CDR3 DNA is TGTGCCAGCAGGATATGGGGAGAGATCAGCCTCTATGGCTACACCTTC.

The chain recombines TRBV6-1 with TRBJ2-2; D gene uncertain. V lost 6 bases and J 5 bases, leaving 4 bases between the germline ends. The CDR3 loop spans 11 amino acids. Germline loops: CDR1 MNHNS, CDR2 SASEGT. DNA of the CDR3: TGTGCCAGCAGGGGGACCGGGGAGCTGTTTTTT. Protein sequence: CASRGTGELFF.

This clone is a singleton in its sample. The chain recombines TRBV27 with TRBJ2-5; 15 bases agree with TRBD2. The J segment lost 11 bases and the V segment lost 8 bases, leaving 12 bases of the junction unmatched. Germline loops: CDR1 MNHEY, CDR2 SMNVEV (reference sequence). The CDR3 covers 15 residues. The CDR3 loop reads CASGFRTSGRARQYF. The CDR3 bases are TGTGCCAGCGGCTTCCGGACTAGCGGGAGGGCCAGGCAGTACTTC.

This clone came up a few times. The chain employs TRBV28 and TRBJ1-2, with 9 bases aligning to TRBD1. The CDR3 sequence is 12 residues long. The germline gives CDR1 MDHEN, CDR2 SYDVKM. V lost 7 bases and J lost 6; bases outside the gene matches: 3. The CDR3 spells CASNRGLHGYTF. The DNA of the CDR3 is TGTGCCAGCAACAGGGGGCTCCATGGCTACACCTTC.

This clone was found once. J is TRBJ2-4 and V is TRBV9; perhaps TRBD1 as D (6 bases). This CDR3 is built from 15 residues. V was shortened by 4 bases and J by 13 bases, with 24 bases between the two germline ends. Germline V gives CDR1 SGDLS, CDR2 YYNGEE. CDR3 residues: CASSSLGDTNQRQYF. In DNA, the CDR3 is TGTGCCAGCAGCTCTCTGGGGGACACCAACCAACGCCAGTACTTC.

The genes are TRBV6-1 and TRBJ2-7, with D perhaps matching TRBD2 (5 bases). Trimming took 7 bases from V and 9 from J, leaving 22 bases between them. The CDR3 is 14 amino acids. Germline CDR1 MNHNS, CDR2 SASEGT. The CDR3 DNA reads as TGTGCCAGCACTCAGTCGGGGTACGGAGGCGCGCAGTACTTC. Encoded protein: CASTQSGYGGAQYF.

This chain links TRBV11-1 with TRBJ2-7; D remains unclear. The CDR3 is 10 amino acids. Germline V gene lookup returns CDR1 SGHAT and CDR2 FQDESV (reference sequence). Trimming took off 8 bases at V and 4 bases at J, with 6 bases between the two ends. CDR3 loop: CASGTYEQYF. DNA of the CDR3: TGTGCCAGCGGAACATACGAGCAGTACTTC.

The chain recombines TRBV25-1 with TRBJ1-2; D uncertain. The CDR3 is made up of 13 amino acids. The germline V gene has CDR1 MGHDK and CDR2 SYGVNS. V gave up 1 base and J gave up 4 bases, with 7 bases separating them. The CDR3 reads CASSEFGVYGYTF. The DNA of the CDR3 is TGTGCCAGCAGTGAATTCGGGGTCTATGGCTACACCTTC.

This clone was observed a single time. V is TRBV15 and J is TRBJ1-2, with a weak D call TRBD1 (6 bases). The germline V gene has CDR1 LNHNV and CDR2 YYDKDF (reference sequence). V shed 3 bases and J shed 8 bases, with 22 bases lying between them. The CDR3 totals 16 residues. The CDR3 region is CATSRGRQADDLGYTF. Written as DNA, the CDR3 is TGTGCCACCAGCAGGGGGAGACAGGCCGACGATCTGGGCTACACCTTC. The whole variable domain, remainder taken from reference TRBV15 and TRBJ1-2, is DAMVIQNPRYQVTQFGKPVTLSCSQTLNHNVMYWYQQKSSQAPKLLFHYYDKDFNNEADTPDNFQSRRPNTSFCFLDIRSPGLGDTAMYLCATSRGRQADDLGYTFGSGTRLTVV.

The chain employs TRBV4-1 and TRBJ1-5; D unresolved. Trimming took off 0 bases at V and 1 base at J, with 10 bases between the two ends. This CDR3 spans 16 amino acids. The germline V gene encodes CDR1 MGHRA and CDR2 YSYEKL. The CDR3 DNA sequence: TGCGCCAGCAGCCAAGATGATACAGCGAGCAATCAGCCCCAGCATTTT. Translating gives CASSQDDTASNQPQHF.

CDR3 in amino acids: CASSRGTEANYGYTF. DNA for the CDR3: TGTGCCAGCAGTAGGGGGACAGAAGCTAACTATGGCTACACCTTC. The chain uses TRBV6-5 and TRBJ1-2; 7 nucleotides agree with TRBD1. The CDR3 spans 15 residues. Unmatched junction bases numbered 6, after V lost 5 bases and J lost 0 bases. The germline CDR1 and CDR2 sequences are MNHEY and SVGAGI.

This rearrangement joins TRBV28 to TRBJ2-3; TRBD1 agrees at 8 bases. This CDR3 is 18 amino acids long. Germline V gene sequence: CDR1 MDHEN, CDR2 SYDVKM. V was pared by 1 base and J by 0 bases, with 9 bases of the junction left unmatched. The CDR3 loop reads CASSLFGTGVTSTDTQYF. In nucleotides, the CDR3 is TGTGCCAGCAGTTTATTTGGGACAGGAGTAACTAGCACAGATACGCAGTATTTT.

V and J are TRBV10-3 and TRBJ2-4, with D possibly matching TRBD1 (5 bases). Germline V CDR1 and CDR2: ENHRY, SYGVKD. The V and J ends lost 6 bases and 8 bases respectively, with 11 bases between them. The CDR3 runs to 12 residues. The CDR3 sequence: CAISADTDIQYF. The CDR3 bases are TGTGCCATCAGCGCGGACACGGACATTCAGTACTTC.

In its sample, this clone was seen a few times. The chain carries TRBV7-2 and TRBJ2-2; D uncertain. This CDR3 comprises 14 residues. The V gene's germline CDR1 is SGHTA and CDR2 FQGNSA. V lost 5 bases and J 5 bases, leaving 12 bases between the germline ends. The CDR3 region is CASSASSTTGELFF. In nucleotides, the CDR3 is TGTGCCAGCAGCGCTAGTAGTACTACCGGGGAGCTGTTTTTT. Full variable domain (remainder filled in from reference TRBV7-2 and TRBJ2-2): GAGVSQSPSNKVTEKGKDVELRCDPISGHTALYWYRQSLGQGLEFLIYFQGNSAPDKSGLPSDRFSAERTGGSVSTLTIQRTQQEDSAVYLCASSASSTTGELFFGEGSRLTVL.

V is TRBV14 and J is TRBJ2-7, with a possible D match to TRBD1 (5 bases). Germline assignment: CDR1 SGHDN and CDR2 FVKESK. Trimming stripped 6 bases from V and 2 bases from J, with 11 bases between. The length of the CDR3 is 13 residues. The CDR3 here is CASRSDTAYEQYF. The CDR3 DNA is TGTGCCAGCAGGTCGGACACGGCCTACGAGCAGTACTTC.

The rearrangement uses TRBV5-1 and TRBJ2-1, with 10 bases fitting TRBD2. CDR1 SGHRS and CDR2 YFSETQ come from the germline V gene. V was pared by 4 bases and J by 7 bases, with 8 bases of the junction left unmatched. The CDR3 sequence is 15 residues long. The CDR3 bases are TGCGCCAGCAGCGTGGGACTAGCGTCCCTAAATGAGCAGTTCTTC. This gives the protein CASSVGLASLNEQFF.

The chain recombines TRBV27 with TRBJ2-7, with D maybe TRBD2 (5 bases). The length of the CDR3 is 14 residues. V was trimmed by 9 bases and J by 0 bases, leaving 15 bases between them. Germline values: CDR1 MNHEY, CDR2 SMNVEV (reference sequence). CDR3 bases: TGTGCCAGTCCGACGGGGTTGGCCTCCTACGAGCAGTACTTC. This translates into CASPTGLASYEQYF.

CDR3 bases: TGTGCCAGCAGGGGGAGGATCCTCACAGCTCTAAATCAGCCCCAGCATTTT. As protein: CASRGRILTALNQPQHF. The chain uses TRBV28 and TRBJ1-5; D uncertain. CDR1 is MDHEN and CDR2 is SYDVKM in the germline V gene. The ends were cut back, 6 bases at V and 4 bases at J, with 22 bases in the middle. There are 17 residues in the CDR3.

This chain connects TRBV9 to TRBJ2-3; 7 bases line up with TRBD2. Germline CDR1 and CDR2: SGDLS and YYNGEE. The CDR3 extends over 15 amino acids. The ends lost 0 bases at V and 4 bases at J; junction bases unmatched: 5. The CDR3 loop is CASSVVEGGSDTQYF. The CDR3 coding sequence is TGTGCCAGCAGCGTAGTAGAGGGAGGGTCAGATACGCAGTATTTT.